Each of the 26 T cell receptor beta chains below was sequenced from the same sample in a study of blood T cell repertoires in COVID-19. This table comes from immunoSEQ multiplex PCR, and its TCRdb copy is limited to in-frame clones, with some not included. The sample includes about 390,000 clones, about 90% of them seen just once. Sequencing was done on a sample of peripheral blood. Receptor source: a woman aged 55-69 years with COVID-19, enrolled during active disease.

The CDR3 sequence is CASSPTDLYGYTF. DNA for the CDR3: TGTGCCAGCAGCCCCACAGACCTTTATGGCTACACCTTC. The rearrangement joins TRBV28 to TRBJ1-2; no reliable D call. The germline V gene encodes CDR1 MDHEN and CDR2 SYDVKM. This CDR3 has 13 amino acids. The ends were cut back, 6 bases at V and 5 bases at J, with 13 bases in the middle.

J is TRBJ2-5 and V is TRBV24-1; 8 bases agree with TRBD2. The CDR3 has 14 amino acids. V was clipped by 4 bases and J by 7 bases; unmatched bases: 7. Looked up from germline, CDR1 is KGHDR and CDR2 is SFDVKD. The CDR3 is CATSEATSDRTQYF. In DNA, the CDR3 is TGTGCCACCAGTGAAGCGACTAGCGATAGGACCCAGTACTTC.

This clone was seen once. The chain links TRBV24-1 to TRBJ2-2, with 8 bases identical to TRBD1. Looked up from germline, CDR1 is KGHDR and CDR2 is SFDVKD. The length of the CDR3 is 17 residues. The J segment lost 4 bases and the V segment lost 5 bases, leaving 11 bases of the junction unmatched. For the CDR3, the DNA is TGTGCCACCAGTGCCTCGTTAGGGACAGGAATCACCGGGGAGCTGTTTTTT. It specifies CATSASLGTGITGELFF.

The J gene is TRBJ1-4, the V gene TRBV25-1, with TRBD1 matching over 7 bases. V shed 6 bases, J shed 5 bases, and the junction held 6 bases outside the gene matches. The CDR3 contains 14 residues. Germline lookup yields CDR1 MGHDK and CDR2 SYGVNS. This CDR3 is CASRPGQTNEKLFF. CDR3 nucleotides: TGTGCCAGCAGGCCGGGACAGACGAATGAAAAACTGTTTTTT.

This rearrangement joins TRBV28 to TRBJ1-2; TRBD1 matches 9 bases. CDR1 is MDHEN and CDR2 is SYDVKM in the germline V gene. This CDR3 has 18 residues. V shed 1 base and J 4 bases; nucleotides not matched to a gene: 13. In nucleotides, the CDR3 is TGTGCCAGCAGTTTATTAAAGGGAGGTACAGGGGGCAGCTATGGCTACACCTTC. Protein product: CASSLLKGGTGGSYGYTF.

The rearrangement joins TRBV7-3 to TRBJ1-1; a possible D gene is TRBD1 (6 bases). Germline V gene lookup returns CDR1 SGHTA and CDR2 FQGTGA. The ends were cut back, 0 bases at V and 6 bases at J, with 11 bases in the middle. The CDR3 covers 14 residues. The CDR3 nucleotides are TGTGCCAGCAGCTTAACACGGGGGGCCGCTGAAGCTTTCTTT. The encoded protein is CASSLTRGAAEAFF.

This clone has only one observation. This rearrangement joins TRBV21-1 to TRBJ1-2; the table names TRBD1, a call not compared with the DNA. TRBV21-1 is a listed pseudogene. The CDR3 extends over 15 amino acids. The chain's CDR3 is CASSGPDRGTYGYTF. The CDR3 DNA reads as TGTGCCAGCAGCGGCCCTGACAGGGGGACCTATGGCTACACCTTC.

The CDR3 DNA follows: TGTGCCAGCAGTTTATGGGAGACAGGACCGCAGTATTTT. It encodes CASSLWETGPQYF. The chain combines TRBV12-3 or TRBV12-4 with TRBJ2-3; D might be TRBD1 (6 bases). This CDR3 comprises 13 residues. V was shortened by 2 bases and J by 10 bases, with 13 bases between the two germline ends.

CDR3 DNA: TGTGCCAGCAGCTTGCGGGGGGCGAATGAGCAGTTCTTC. As protein: CASSLRGANEQFF. The V call is TRBV5-4, the J call TRBJ2-1; D may be TRBD2 (7 bases). The CDR3 covers 13 residues. Trimming stripped 1 base from V and 7 bases from J, with 9 bases between. Germline V lookup: CDR1 SGHNT, CDR2 YYREEE (reference sequence). The whole variable domain, filled in from reference TRBV5-4 and TRBJ2-1, reads ETGVTQSPTHLIKTRGQQVTLRCSSQSGHNTVSWYQQALGQGPQFIFQYYREEENGRGNFPPRFSGLQFPNYSSELNVNALELDDSALYLCASSLRGANEQFFGPGTRLTVL.

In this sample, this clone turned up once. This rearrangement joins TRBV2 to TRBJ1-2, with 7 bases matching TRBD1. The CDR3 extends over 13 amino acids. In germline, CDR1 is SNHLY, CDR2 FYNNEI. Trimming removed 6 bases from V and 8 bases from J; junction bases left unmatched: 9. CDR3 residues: CASRRDRDSGYTF. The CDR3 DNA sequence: TGTGCCAGCAGAAGAGACAGGGATTCGGGCTACACCTTC.

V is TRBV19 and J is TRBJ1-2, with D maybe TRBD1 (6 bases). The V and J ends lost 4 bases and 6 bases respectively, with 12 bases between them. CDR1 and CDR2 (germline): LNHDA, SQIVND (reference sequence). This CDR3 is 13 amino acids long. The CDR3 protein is CASSKGDLDGYTF. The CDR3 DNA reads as TGTGCCAGTAGTAAGGGGGACCTCGATGGCTACACCTTC.

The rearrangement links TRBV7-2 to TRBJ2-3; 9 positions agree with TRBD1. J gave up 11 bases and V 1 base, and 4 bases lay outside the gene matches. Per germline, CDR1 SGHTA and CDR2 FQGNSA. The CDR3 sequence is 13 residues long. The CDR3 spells CASSLGRTGEQYF. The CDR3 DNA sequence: TGTGCCAGCAGCTTAGGCCGGACAGGGGAGCAGTATTTT.

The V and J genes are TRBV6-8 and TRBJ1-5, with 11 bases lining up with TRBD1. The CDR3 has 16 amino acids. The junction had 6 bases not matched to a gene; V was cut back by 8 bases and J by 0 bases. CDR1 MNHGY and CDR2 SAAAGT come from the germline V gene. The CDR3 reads CASLGQGAYSNQPQHF. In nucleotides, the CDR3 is TGTGCCAGCCTTGGACAGGGGGCGTATAGCAATCAGCCCCAGCATTTT.

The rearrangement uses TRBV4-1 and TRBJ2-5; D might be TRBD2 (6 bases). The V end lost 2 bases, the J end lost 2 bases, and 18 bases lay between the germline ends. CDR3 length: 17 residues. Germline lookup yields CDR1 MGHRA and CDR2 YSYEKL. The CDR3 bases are TGCGCCAGCAGCCAATTAGCGGAGGTGGCCCTACAAGAGACCCAGTACTTC. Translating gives CASSQLAEVALQETQYF.

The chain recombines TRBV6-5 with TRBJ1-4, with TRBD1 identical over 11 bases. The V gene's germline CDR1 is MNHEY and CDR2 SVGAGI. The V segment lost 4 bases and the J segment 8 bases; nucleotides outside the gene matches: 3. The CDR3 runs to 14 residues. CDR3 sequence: CASSWDRGAEKLFF. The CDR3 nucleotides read TGTGCCAGCAGTTGGGACAGGGGGGCCGAAAAACTGTTTTTT.

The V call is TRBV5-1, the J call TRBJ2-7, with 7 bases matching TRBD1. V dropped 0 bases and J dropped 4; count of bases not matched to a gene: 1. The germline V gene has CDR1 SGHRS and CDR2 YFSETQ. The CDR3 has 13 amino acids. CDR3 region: CASSLETGYEQYF. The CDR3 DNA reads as TGCGCCAGCAGCTTGGAGACAGGGTACGAGCAGTACTTC.

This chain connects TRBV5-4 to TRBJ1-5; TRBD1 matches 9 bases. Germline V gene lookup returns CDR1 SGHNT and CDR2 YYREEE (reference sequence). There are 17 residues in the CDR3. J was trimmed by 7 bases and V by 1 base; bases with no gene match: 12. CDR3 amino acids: CASSLRGGTGLEQPQHF. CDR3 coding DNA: TGTGCCAGCAGCTTGAGGGGGGGGACAGGGCTTGAGCAGCCCCAGCATTTT. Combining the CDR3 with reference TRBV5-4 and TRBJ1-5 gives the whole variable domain ETGVTQSPTHLIKTRGQQVTLRCSSQSGHNTVSWYQQALGQGPQFIFQYYREEENGRGNFPPRFSGLQFPNYSSELNVNALELDDSALYLCASSLRGGTGLEQPQHFGDGTRLSIL.

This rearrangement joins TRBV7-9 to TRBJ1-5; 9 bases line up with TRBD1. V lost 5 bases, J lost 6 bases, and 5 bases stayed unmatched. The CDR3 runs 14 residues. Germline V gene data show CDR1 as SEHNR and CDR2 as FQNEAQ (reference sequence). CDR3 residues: CASSRGQGFQPQHF. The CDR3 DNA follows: TGTGCCAGCAGCCGAGGACAGGGGTTTCAGCCCCAGCATTTT.

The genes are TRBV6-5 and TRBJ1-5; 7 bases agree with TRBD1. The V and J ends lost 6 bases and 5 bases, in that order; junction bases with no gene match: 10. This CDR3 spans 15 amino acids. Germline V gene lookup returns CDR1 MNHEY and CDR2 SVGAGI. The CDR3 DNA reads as TGTGCCAGCAGCGGACTGGGGGACAGCCATCAGCCCCAGCATTTT. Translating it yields CASSGLGDSHQPQHF.

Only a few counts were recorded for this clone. This CDR3 is CASSDRTGPTGELFF. The CDR3 region has the DNA TGTGCCAGCAGTGACCGGACAGGGCCCACCGGGGAGCTGTTTTTT. The rearrangement joins TRBV25-1 to TRBJ2-2, with 8 bases fitting TRBD1. CDR3 size: 15 residues. The V gene end was trimmed by 3 bases and the J gene end by 4 bases; junction bases not matched to a gene: 4. Germline values: CDR1 MGHDK, CDR2 SYGVNS.

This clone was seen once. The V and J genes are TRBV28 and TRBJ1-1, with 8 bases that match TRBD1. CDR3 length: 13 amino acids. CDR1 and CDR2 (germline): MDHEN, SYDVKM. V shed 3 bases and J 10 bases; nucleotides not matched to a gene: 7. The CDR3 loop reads CASSLWTGRGAFF. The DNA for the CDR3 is TGTGCCAGCAGTTTGTGGACAGGGCGTGGAGCTTTCTTT.

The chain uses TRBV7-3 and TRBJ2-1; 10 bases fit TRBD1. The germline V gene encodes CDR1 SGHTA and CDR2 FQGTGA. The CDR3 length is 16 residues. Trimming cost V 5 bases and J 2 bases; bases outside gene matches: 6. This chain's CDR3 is CASSRRGQGAYNEQFF. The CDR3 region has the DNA TGTGCCAGCAGCCGACGCGGACAGGGGGCCTACAATGAGCAGTTCTTC.

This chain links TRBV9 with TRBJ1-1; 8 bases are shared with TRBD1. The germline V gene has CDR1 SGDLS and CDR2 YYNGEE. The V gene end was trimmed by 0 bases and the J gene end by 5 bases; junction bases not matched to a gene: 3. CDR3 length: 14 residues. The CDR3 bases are TGTGCCAGCAGCGTAGCTCACAGGGGGACTGAAGCTTTCTTT. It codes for CASSVAHRGTEAFF.

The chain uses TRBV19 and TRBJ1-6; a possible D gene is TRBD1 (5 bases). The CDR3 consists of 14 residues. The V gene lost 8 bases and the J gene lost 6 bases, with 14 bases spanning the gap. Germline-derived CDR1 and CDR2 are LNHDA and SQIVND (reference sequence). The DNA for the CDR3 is TGTGCCAGTGCCGGGGGACCGATTAATTCACCCCTCCACTTT. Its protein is CASAGGPINSPLHF.

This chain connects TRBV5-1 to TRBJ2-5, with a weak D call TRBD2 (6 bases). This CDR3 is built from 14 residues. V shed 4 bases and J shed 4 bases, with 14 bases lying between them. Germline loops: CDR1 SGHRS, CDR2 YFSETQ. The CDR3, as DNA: TGCGCCAGCAGCCCTGGGGACTTTGGAGAGACCCAGTACTTC. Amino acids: CASSPGDFGETQYF. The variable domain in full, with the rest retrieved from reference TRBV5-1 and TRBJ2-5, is KAGVTQTPRYLIKTRGQQVTLSCSPISGHRSVSWYQQTPGQGLQFLFEYFSETQRNKGNFPGRFSGRQFSNSRSEMNVSTLELGDSALYLCASSPGDFGETQYFGPGTRLLVL.

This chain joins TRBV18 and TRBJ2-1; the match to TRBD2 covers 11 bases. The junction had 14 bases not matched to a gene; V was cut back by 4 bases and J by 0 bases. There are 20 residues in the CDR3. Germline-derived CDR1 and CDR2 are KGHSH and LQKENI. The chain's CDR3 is CASSRKETSGALSSYNEQFF. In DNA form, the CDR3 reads TGTGCCAGCTCACGGAAAGAGACTAGCGGGGCTCTAAGCTCCTACAATGAGCAGTTCTTC.